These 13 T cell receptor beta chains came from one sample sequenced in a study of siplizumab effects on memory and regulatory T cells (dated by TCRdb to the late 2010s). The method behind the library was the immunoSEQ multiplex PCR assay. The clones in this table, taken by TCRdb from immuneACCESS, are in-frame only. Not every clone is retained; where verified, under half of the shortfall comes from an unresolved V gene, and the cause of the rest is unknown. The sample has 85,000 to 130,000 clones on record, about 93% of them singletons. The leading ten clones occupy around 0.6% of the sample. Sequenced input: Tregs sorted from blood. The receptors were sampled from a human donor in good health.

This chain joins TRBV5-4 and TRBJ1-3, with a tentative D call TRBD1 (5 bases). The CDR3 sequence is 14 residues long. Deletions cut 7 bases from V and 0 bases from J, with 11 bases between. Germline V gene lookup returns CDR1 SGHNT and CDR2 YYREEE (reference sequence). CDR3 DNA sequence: TGTGCCAGCGGCGGGGGGAGCTCTGGAAACACCATATATTTT. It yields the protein CASGGGSSGNTIYF.

CDR3 residues: CASSQDRTSRDGELFF. CDR3 DNA: TGTGCCAGCAGCCAAGATAGGACTAGCAGGGACGGGGAGCTGTTTTTT. The J gene is TRBJ2-2, the V gene TRBV4-2, with 8 bases identical to TRBD2. V lost 0 bases and J lost 7; bases outside the gene matches: 7. The CDR3 sequence is 16 residues long. Germline lookup yields CDR1 LGHNA and CDR2 YNFKEQ.

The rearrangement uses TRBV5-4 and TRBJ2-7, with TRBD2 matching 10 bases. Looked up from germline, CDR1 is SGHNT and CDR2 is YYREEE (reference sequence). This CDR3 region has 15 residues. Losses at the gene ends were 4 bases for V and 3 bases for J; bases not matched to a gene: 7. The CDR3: CASSRAGGLFYEQYF. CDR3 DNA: TGTGCCAGCAGCCGAGCGGGAGGGTTGTTCTACGAGCAGTACTTC. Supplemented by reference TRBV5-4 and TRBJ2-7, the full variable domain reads ETGVTQSPTHLIKTRGQQVTLRCSSQSGHNTVSWYQQALGQGPQFIFQYYREEENGRGNFPPRFSGLQFPNYSSELNVNALELDDSALYLCASSRAGGLFYEQYFGPGTRLTVT.

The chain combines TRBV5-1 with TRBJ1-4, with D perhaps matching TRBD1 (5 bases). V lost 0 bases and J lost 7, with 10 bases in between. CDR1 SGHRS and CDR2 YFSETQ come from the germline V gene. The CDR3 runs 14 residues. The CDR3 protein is CASSLGGASEKLFF. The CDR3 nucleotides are TGCGCCAGCAGCTTGGGCGGGGCGAGTGAAAAACTGTTTTTT.

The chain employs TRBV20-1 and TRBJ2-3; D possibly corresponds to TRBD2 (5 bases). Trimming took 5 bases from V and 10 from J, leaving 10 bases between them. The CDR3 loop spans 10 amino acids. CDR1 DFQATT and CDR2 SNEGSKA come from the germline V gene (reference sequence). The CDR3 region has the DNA TGCAGTGCTGCTAGCTTGGCGCAGTATTTT. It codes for CSAASLAQYF.

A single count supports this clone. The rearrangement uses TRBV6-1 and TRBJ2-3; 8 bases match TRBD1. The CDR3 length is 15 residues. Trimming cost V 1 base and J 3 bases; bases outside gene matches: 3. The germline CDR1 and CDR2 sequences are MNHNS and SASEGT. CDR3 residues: CASSEGQGATDTQYF. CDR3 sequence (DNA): TGTGCCAGCAGTGAAGGGCAGGGGGCAACAGATACGCAGTATTTT.

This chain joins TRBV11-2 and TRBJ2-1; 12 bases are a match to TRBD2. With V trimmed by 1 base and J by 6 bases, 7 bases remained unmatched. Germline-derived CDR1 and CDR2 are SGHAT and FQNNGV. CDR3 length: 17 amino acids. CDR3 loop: CASSLVRLAGVVNEQFF. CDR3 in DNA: TGTGCCAGCAGCTTAGTCCGACTAGCGGGAGTCGTCAATGAGCAGTTCTTC. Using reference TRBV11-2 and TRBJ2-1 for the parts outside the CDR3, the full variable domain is EAGVAQSPRYKIIEKRQSVAFWCNPISGHATLYWYQQILGQGPKLLIQFQNNGVVDDSQLPKDRFSAERLKGVDSTLKIQPAKLEDSAVYLCASSLVRLAGVVNEQFFGPGTRLTVL.

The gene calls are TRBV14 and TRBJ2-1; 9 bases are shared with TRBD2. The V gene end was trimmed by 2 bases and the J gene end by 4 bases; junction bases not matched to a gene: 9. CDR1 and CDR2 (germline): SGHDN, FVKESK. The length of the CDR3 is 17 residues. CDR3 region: CASSQKPTSGLYNEQFF. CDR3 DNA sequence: TGTGCCAGCAGCCAAAAGCCCACTAGCGGGCTATACAATGAGCAGTTCTTC.

The CDR3 is CASTPSGRGYEQYF. CDR3 DNA sequence: TGTGCCAGCACTCCATCAGGCAGGGGGTACGAGCAGTACTTC. The chain uses TRBV6-1 and TRBJ2-7; 7 bases match TRBD1. The CDR3 sequence is 14 residues long. Per germline, CDR1 MNHNS and CDR2 SASEGT. The V gene end was trimmed by 7 bases and the J gene end by 4 bases; junction bases not matched to a gene: 10.

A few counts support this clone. The CDR3 sequence: CASSSDPGNTGELFF. As DNA, the CDR3 is TGTGCCAGCAGTTCAGACCCAGGGAACACCGGGGAGCTGTTTTTT. The chain combines TRBV2 with TRBJ2-2, with D unresolved. Germline V gene sequence: CDR1 SNHLY, CDR2 FYNNEI. Trimming removed 5 bases from V and 1 base from J, with 11 bases in between. This CDR3 region has 15 residues.

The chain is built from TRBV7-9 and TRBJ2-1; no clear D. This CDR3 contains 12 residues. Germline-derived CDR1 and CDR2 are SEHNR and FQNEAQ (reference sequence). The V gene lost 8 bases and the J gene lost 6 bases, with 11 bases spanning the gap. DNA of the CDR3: TGTGCCAGCTCCAGGCAGGTCAATGAGCAGTTCTTC. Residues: CASSRQVNEQFF.

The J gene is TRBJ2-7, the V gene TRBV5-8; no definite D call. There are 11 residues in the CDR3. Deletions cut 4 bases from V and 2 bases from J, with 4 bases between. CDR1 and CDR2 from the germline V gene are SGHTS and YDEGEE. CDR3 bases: TGTGCCAGCAGCGCGACCTACGAGCAGTACTTC. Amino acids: CASSATYEQYF.

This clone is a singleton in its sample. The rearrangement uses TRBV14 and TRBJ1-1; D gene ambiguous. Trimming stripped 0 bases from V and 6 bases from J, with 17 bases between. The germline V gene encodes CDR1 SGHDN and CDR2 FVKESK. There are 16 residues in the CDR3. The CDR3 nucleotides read TGTGCCAGCAGCCAAGATCTACCGGGTGCGGCCTCTGAAGCTTTCTTT. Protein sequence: CASSQDLPGAASEAFF.